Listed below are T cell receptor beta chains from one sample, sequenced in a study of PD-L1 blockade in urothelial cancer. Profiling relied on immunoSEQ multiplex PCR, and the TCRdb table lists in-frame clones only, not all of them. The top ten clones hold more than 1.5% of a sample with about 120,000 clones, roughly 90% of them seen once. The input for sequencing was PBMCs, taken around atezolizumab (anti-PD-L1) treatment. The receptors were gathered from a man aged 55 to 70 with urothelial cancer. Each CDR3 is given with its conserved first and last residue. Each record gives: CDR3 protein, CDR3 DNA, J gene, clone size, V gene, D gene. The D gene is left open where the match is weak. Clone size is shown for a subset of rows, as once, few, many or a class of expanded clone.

CASSRRDSFTNTQYF TGTGCCAGCAGTCGCCGGGACAGCTTCACTAATACGCAGTATTTT TRBJ2-3 NA TRBV6-5 TRBD1
CASERLAGNGEQFF TGTGCCAGCGAACGACTAGCGGGGAATGGTGAGCAGTTCTTC TRBJ2-1 NA TRBV2 TRBD2
CASSSTDTGELFF TGTGCCAGCAGCTCTACAGACACCGGGGAGCTGTTTTTT TRBJ2-2 NA TRBV7-2 NA
CASSLGLAGDYEQYF TGCGCCAGCAGCTTGGGACTAGCGGGGGACTACGAGCAGTACTTC TRBJ2-7 NA TRBV5-1 TRBD2
CASSQESGKNEKLFF TGTGCCAGCAGCCAAGAGTCGGGAAAAAATGAAAAACTGTTTTTT TRBJ1-4 NA TRBV4-2 NA
CASSLESRGINEQFF TGTGCCAGCAGCTTAGAGTCGCGGGGGATCAATGAGCAGTTCTTC TRBJ2-1 NA TRBV11-3 TRBD2
CATLTPYEQYF TGTGCCACCCTCACTCCCTACGAGCAGTACTTC TRBJ2-7 few TRBV6-1 NA
CAWSVLGRQGGYTF TGTGCCTGGAGTGTACTGGGGAGACAGGGTGGCTACACCTTC TRBJ1-2 NA TRBV30 TRBD1
CASSLGGTGPYEQYF TGTGCCAGCAGCTTAGGCGGGACAGGGCCCTACGAGCAGTACTTC TRBJ2-7 NA TRBV28 TRBD1
CAISGGAGNSYEQYF TGTGCCATCAGCGGCGGAGCGGGAAATTCTTACGAGCAGTACTTC TRBJ2-7 NA TRBV10-3 TRBD2
CASSLEARGGSNEQFF TGTGCCAGCAGCTTGGAGGCTCGCGGTGGATCTAATGAGCAGTTCTTC TRBJ2-1 few TRBV5-4 NA
CASSLLAGGNNEQFF TGTGCCAGCAGTTTATTAGCGGGGGGGAACAATGAGCAGTTCTTC TRBJ2-1 once TRBV28 TRBD2
CASSSRSGAYEQYF TGTGCCAGCAGCTCCCGCTCGGGAGCCTACGAGCAGTACTTC TRBJ2-7 NA TRBV7-9 NA
CASSLEGSEQYF TGTGCCAGCAGCTTGGAGGGTAGCGAGCAGTACTTC TRBJ2-7 NA TRBV4-2 NA
CASSQENSLLYYEQYF TGTGCCAGCAGCCAAGAAAACTCCTTGTTGTACTACGAGCAGTACTTC TRBJ2-7 NA TRBV14 NA
CASIPGGSGNQPQHF TGTGCCAGCATCCCCGGGGGGAGTGGCAATCAGCCCCAGCATTTT TRBJ1-5 NA TRBV6-6 NA
CASSLSVFDGRQDTQYF TGTGCCAGCAGCTTGAGTGTGTTTGACGGGAGGCAAGATACGCAGTATTTT TRBJ2-3 once TRBV5-5 TRBD2
CASSTGSGETQYF TGTGCCAGCAGTACAGGGTCCGGGGAGACCCAGTACTTC TRBJ2-5 NA TRBV27 NA
CASSDYWLAGNQETQYF TGTGCCAGCAGTGATTATTGGCTAGCGGGCAACCAAGAGACCCAGTACTTC TRBJ2-5 NA TRBV2 TRBD2
CASSFEGSLEQYF TGTGCCAGCAGTTTTGAGGGATCCCTCGAGCAGTACTTC TRBJ2-7 once TRBV27 NA
CASRSAGTGNEKLFF TGCGCCAGCAGGTCCGCCGGGACAGGGAATGAAAAACTGTTTTTT TRBJ1-4 NA TRBV5-1 TRBD1
CASSLEGDTSSGNTIYF TGTGCCAGCAGCTTAGAAGGGGACACCTCCTCTGGAAACACCATATATTTT TRBJ1-3 few TRBV13 NA
CASSKRGDSDYEQYF TGTGCCAGCAGTAAGAGGGGGGACAGCGACTACGAGCAGTACTTC TRBJ2-7 NA TRBV6-6 NA
CASSATPGGLYETQYF TGTGCCAGCAGCGCAACCCCAGGGGGCTTGTATGAGACCCAGTACTTC TRBJ2-5 NA TRBV11-2 TRBD1
CSVDSHREGEQYF TGCAGCGTTGATAGTCACAGGGAGGGCGAGCAGTACTTC TRBJ2-7 NA TRBV29-1 NA
CASVSGVDTDTQYF TGTGCCAGTGTCAGCGGGGTCGACACAGATACGCAGTATTTT TRBJ2-3 NA TRBV19 TRBD2
CASSLSPGHYSPLHF TGTGCCAGCAGCTTGTCCCCGGGACATTATTCACCCCTCCACTTT TRBJ1-6 few TRBV5-6 NA
CASTPPGGRGTGELFF TGCGCCAGCACCCCGCCGGGGGGGCGCGGCACCGGGGAGCTGTTTTTT TRBJ2-2 NA TRBV5-1 TRBD2
CASSQDQGNSYEQYF TGTGCCAGCAGCCAAGATCAGGGAAACTCCTACGAGCAGTACTTC TRBJ2-7 NA TRBV4-2 NA
CASRDQTGVDQPQHF TGTGCCAGCAGGGACCAAACAGGGGTGGATCAGCCCCAGCATTTT TRBJ1-5 once TRBV2 TRBD1
CASSLMTENGYTF TGTGCCAGCAGTCTGATGACAGAGAATGGCTACACCTTC TRBJ1-2 NA TRBV5-6 NA
CASSYRGVNTEAFF TGTGCCAGCAGTTATAGGGGCGTGAACACTGAAGCTTTCTTT TRBJ1-1 once TRBV28 NA
CASSLTSGRIGELFF TGTGCCAGCAGTTTAACTAGCGGACGGATCGGGGAGCTGTTTTTT TRBJ2-2 NA TRBV27 TRBD2
CASSQGEAGGYTF TGTGCCAGCAGCCAAGGGGAGGCGGGGGGCTACACCTTC TRBJ1-2 few TRBV7-9 NA
CASSLVGGGKNQPQHF TGTGCCAGCAGCTTAGTAGGAGGGGGCAAGAATCAGCCCCAGCATTTT TRBJ1-5 NA TRBV7-2 TRBD1
CASRRASVEKLFF TGTGCCAGCAGGAGGGCAAGTGTCGAAAAACTGTTTTTT TRBJ1-4 NA TRBV6-1 NA
CASSPVGVYNEQFF TGTGCCAGCAGCCCAGTCGGAGTCTACAATGAGCAGTTCTTC TRBJ2-1 once TRBV11-1 NA
CASSKLGREETQYF TGTGCCAGCAGCAAACTTGGGAGGGAAGAGACCCAGTACTTC TRBJ2-5 NA TRBV7-9 TRBD2
CASSLSGGAYYNEQFF TGTGCCAGCAGCTTGAGCGGGGGGGCCTACTACAATGAGCAGTTCTTC TRBJ2-1 once TRBV11-3 TRBD2
CASSSRQGEGTDTQYF TGTGCCAGCAGCTCCCGACAGGGGGAAGGCACAGATACGCAGTATTTT TRBJ2-3 NA TRBV9 TRBD1
CASRYRDRRLEAFF TGTGCCAGCAGGTACCGGGACAGACGTCTTGAAGCTTTCTTT TRBJ1-1 NA TRBV5-8 TRBD1
CASSLLAGGDEQFF TGCGCCAGCAGCTTGTTGGCCGGAGGAGATGAGCAGTTCTTC TRBJ2-1 NA TRBV5-1 NA
CASSIGDRVGANVLTF TGTGCCAGTAGTATCGGGGACAGGGTAGGGGCCAACGTCCTGACTTTC TRBJ2-6 NA TRBV19 TRBD1
CASSGYGQGFNQPQHF TGTGCCAGCAGTGGGTACGGACAGGGCTTCAATCAGCCCCAGCATTTT TRBJ1-5 NA TRBV25-1 TRBD1
CASSQVLRGTEAFF TGCGCCAGCAGCCAAGTACTGCGGGGGACGGAAGCTTTCTTT TRBJ1-1 NA TRBV4-1 NA
CASSNNLRTGPYNEQFF TGTGCCAGCAGCAATAACCTTCGGACAGGACCCTACAATGAGCAGTTCTTC TRBJ2-1 NA TRBV5-6 TRBD1
CASSIMGDRRNIQYF TGTGCCAGTAGTATAATGGGGGACAGAAGGAACATTCAGTACTTC TRBJ2-4 few TRBV19 TRBD1
CASSGTGEKFYEQYF TGTGCCAGCAGTGGTACAGGAGAAAAATTCTACGAGCAGTACTTC TRBJ2-7 NA TRBV6-1 NA
CASSANSAGGAWETQYF TGTGCCAGCAGCGCGAACTCAGCGGGGGGAGCTTGGGAGACCCAGTACTTC TRBJ2-5 NA TRBV9 TRBD2
CASSWGQGVVQPQHF TGTGCCAGCAGTTGGGGACAGGGGGTGGTTCAGCCCCAGCATTTT TRBJ1-5 NA TRBV28 TRBD1
CASSTLAGGQETQYF TGTGCCAGTAGTACCCTAGCGGGGGGACAAGAGACCCAGTACTTC TRBJ2-5 NA TRBV19 TRBD2